This is a list of T cell receptor beta chains from one sample in a study of T cells in tuberculosis. TCRdb's copy holds only in-frame clones and misses some; the assay was immunoSEQ multiplex PCR. The sample lists more than 70,000 clones, approximately 91% occurring once. Sequenced input: CD1b-GMM tetramer-negative cells sorted from PBMCs. The receptors were sampled from an adult woman with latent tuberculosis. The CDR3 runs from the conserved cysteine through the conserved F or W. The D gene is left open where the match is weak. Clone size, where shown, is once, few, many, or a class for clones that have expanded.

>13|TRBJ1-1|TRBV19|.|.
CASSVGHSLEAFF
TGTGCCAGTAGTGTCGGACACTCCCTCGAAGCTTTCTTT
>12|TRBJ1-2|TRBV5-1|.|.
CASMEGTLGYTF
TGCGCCAGCATGGAAGGGACTCTTGGCTACACCTTC
>14|TRBJ1-4|TRBV19|few|.
CASSIQGTNEKLFF
TGTGCCAGTAGTATACAGGGCACTAATGAAAAACTGTTTTTT
>16|TRBJ1-3|TRBV10-3|once|TRBD1
CAISGPTGQYGNTIYF
TGTGCCATCAGTGGGCCGACAGGGCAGTATGGAAACACCATATATTTT
>14|TRBJ2-7|TRBV6-1|.|.
CATDAGSLGYEQYF
TGTGCCACCGACGCGGGGTCCCTTGGGTACGAGCAGTACTTC
>14|TRBJ2-7|TRBV5-4|.|TRBD2
CASSAAGGRYEQYF
TGTGCCAGCTCTGCGGCGGGGGGGCGATACGAGCAGTACTTC
>16|TRBJ1-2|TRBV6-1|.|TRBD1
CASRERTGLLLSGYTF
TGTGCCAGCAGGGAACGGACAGGGCTCCTTCTATCTGGCTACACCTTC
>16|TRBJ2-5|TRBV7-6|.|TRBD2
CASSLAGLGVGGTQYF
TGTGCCAGCAGCTTGGCTGGACTAGGGGTTGGGGGGACCCAGTACTTC
>19|TRBJ2-2|TRBV11-2|.|TRBD2
CASSLALVAGALRAGELFF
TGTGCCAGCAGCTTAGCGTTGGTAGCGGGGGCCCTACGAGCCGGGGAGCTGTTTTTT
>14|TRBJ1-1|TRBV2|.|.
CASSEVQMNTEAFF
TGTGCCAGCAGTGAAGTACAGATGAACACTGAAGCTTTCTTT
>16|TRBJ1-6|TRBV18|.|.
CASSNTRSSYNSPLHF
TGTGCCAGCTCCAACACCCGGAGCTCCTATAATTCACCCCTCCACTTT